This entry concerns a single TCR beta chain. Its target is unknown. Through 5' RACE with UMI labels, the TRB cDNA libraries were prepared. Each CDR3 protein gets one entry in TCRdb, which reprocessed the 5' RACE reads and gives no DNA. The sample shows 30,000 to 40,000 distinct CDR3 sequences, and about 14% sits with its ten largest clones. This entry is derived from a study of CXCR3-negative and CXCR3-positive naive CD8 T cells. Notes on the study in general: Similarly elevated diversity marked both naive subsets, with memory CD8+ cells showing far lower diversity. Similar TRBV-TRBJ usage characterized naive CXCR3-negative and CXCR3-positive cells; memory cells differed. Fresh PBMCs went into most assays, and CXCR3 expression partly declined after cryopreservation.

The CDR3 covers 16 residues. Material for sequencing was memory CD8+ T cells from blood. The V call is TRBV12-3 or TRBV12-4, the J call TRBJ2-7; absent DNA, TCRdb's TRBD1 call cannot be checked. The receptor's source is a human donor in good health. Some clones in this sample may be carry-over from other donors' samples. The CDR3 loop is CASSRRTGTDSYEQYF.